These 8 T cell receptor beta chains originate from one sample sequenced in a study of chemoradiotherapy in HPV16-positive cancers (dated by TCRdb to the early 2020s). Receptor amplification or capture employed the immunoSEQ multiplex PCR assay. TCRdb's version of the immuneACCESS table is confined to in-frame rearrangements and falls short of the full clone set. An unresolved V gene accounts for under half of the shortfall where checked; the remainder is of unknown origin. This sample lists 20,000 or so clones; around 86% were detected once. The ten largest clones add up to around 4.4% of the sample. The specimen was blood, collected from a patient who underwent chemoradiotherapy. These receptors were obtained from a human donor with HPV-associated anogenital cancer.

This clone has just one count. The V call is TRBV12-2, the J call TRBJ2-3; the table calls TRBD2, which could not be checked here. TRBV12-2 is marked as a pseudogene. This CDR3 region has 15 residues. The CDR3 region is CASRLELRGTDTQYF. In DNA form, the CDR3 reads TGTGCAAGTCGCTTAGAGCTGCGGGGCACAGATACGCAGTATTTT.

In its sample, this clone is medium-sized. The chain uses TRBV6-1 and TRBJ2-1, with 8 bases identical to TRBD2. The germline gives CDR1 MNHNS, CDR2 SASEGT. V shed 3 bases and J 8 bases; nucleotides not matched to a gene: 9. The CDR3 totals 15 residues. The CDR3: CASSDGASGSDEQFF. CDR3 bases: TGTGCCAGCAGTGACGGAGCTAGCGGGTCCGATGAGCAGTTCTTC.

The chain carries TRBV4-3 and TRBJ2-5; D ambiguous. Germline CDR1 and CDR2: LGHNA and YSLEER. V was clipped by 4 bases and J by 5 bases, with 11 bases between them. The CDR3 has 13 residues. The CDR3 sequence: CASSPDIEETQYF. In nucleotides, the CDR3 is TGCGCCAGCAGCCCCGACATAGAGGAGACCCAGTACTTC.

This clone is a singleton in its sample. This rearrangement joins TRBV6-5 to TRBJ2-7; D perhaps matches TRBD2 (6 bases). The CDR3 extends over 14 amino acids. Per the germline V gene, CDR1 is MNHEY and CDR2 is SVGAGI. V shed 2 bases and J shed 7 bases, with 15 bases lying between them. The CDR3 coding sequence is TGTGCCAGCAGTTACAGGGACCTAGCGAGGGAGCAGTACTTC. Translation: CASSYRDLAREQYF.

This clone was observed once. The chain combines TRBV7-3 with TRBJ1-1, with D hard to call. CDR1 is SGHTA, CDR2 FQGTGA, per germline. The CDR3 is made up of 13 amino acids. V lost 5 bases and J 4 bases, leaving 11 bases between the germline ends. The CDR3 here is CASSVAGSTEAFF. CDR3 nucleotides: TGTGCCAGCAGCGTTGCGGGTTCCACTGAAGCTTTCTTT.

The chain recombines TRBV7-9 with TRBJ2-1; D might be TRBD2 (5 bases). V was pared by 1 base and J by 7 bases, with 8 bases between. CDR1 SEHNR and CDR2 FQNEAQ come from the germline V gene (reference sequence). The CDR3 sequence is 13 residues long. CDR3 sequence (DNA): TGTGCCAGCAGCTTAGGGACGGGAAATGAGCAGTTCTTC. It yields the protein CASSLGTGNEQFF.

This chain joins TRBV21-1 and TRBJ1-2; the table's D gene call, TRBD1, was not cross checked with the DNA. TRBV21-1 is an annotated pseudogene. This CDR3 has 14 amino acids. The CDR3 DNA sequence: TGTGCCAGCAGCAACAACAGGGTGGACTATGGCTACACCTTC. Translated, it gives CASSNNRVDYGYTF.

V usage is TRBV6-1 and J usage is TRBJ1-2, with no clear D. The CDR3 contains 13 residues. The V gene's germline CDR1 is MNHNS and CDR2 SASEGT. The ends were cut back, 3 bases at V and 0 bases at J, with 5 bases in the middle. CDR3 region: CASSDTTNYGYTF. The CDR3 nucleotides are TGTGCCAGCAGTGACACAACTAACTATGGCTACACCTTC.